Included here is one T cell receptor beta chain sequence, with context. The antigen remains unidentified. Each of the donors was a healthy bone marrow donor. J lost 4 bases, V lost 4 bases, and 6 bases had no gene match. This CDR3 has 14 amino acids. CDR1 and CDR2 (germline): SEHNR, FQNEAQ (reference sequence). PCR was performed using 60 Vbeta and 13 Jbeta primers. Per the original methods: Roughly 80 million unique TCR beta chains, roughly 11 million shared, were counted in a later analysis. Assay: immunoSEQ multiplex PCR; the TCRdb copy retains only in-frame clones and omits some. V, J and clone size were drawn from that table, and D and trimming were deduced from the DNA. Among about 210,000 clones, 86% were seen once, and the ten largest hold around 0.31%. This specimen belongs to a study of cytomegalovirus exposure and HLA in healthy donors. Whole-study findings and limits: Reports state that TCR beta sequences accurately predicted most subjects' HLA-A and HLA-B alleles. Overall, approximately 150 TCR beta chains were annotated as cytomegalovirus-associated.

The sequenced sample was PBMCs. The chain uses TRBV7-9 and TRBJ2-5; 7 bases fit TRBD1. This receptor was obtained from a woman in her 30s in good health and CMV-seronegative. The CDR3 loop reads CASSSNRGTETQYF. In nucleotides, the CDR3 is TGTGCCAGCAGCTCGAACAGGGGTACAGAGACCCAGTACTTC.